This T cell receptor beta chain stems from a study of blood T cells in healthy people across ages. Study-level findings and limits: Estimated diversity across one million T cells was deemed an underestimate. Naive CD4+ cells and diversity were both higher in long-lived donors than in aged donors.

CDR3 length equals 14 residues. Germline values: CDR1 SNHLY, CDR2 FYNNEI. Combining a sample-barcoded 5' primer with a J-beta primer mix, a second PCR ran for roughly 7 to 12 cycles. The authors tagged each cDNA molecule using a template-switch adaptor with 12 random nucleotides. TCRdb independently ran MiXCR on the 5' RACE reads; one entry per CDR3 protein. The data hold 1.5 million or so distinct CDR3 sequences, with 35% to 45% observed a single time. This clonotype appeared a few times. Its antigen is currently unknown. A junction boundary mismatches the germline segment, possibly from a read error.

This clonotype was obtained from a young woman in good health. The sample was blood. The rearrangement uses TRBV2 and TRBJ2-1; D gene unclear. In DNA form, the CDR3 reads TGTGCCAGCAGTGAATCTATCCGTTACAATGAGCGGTTCTTC. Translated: CASSESIRYNERFF.